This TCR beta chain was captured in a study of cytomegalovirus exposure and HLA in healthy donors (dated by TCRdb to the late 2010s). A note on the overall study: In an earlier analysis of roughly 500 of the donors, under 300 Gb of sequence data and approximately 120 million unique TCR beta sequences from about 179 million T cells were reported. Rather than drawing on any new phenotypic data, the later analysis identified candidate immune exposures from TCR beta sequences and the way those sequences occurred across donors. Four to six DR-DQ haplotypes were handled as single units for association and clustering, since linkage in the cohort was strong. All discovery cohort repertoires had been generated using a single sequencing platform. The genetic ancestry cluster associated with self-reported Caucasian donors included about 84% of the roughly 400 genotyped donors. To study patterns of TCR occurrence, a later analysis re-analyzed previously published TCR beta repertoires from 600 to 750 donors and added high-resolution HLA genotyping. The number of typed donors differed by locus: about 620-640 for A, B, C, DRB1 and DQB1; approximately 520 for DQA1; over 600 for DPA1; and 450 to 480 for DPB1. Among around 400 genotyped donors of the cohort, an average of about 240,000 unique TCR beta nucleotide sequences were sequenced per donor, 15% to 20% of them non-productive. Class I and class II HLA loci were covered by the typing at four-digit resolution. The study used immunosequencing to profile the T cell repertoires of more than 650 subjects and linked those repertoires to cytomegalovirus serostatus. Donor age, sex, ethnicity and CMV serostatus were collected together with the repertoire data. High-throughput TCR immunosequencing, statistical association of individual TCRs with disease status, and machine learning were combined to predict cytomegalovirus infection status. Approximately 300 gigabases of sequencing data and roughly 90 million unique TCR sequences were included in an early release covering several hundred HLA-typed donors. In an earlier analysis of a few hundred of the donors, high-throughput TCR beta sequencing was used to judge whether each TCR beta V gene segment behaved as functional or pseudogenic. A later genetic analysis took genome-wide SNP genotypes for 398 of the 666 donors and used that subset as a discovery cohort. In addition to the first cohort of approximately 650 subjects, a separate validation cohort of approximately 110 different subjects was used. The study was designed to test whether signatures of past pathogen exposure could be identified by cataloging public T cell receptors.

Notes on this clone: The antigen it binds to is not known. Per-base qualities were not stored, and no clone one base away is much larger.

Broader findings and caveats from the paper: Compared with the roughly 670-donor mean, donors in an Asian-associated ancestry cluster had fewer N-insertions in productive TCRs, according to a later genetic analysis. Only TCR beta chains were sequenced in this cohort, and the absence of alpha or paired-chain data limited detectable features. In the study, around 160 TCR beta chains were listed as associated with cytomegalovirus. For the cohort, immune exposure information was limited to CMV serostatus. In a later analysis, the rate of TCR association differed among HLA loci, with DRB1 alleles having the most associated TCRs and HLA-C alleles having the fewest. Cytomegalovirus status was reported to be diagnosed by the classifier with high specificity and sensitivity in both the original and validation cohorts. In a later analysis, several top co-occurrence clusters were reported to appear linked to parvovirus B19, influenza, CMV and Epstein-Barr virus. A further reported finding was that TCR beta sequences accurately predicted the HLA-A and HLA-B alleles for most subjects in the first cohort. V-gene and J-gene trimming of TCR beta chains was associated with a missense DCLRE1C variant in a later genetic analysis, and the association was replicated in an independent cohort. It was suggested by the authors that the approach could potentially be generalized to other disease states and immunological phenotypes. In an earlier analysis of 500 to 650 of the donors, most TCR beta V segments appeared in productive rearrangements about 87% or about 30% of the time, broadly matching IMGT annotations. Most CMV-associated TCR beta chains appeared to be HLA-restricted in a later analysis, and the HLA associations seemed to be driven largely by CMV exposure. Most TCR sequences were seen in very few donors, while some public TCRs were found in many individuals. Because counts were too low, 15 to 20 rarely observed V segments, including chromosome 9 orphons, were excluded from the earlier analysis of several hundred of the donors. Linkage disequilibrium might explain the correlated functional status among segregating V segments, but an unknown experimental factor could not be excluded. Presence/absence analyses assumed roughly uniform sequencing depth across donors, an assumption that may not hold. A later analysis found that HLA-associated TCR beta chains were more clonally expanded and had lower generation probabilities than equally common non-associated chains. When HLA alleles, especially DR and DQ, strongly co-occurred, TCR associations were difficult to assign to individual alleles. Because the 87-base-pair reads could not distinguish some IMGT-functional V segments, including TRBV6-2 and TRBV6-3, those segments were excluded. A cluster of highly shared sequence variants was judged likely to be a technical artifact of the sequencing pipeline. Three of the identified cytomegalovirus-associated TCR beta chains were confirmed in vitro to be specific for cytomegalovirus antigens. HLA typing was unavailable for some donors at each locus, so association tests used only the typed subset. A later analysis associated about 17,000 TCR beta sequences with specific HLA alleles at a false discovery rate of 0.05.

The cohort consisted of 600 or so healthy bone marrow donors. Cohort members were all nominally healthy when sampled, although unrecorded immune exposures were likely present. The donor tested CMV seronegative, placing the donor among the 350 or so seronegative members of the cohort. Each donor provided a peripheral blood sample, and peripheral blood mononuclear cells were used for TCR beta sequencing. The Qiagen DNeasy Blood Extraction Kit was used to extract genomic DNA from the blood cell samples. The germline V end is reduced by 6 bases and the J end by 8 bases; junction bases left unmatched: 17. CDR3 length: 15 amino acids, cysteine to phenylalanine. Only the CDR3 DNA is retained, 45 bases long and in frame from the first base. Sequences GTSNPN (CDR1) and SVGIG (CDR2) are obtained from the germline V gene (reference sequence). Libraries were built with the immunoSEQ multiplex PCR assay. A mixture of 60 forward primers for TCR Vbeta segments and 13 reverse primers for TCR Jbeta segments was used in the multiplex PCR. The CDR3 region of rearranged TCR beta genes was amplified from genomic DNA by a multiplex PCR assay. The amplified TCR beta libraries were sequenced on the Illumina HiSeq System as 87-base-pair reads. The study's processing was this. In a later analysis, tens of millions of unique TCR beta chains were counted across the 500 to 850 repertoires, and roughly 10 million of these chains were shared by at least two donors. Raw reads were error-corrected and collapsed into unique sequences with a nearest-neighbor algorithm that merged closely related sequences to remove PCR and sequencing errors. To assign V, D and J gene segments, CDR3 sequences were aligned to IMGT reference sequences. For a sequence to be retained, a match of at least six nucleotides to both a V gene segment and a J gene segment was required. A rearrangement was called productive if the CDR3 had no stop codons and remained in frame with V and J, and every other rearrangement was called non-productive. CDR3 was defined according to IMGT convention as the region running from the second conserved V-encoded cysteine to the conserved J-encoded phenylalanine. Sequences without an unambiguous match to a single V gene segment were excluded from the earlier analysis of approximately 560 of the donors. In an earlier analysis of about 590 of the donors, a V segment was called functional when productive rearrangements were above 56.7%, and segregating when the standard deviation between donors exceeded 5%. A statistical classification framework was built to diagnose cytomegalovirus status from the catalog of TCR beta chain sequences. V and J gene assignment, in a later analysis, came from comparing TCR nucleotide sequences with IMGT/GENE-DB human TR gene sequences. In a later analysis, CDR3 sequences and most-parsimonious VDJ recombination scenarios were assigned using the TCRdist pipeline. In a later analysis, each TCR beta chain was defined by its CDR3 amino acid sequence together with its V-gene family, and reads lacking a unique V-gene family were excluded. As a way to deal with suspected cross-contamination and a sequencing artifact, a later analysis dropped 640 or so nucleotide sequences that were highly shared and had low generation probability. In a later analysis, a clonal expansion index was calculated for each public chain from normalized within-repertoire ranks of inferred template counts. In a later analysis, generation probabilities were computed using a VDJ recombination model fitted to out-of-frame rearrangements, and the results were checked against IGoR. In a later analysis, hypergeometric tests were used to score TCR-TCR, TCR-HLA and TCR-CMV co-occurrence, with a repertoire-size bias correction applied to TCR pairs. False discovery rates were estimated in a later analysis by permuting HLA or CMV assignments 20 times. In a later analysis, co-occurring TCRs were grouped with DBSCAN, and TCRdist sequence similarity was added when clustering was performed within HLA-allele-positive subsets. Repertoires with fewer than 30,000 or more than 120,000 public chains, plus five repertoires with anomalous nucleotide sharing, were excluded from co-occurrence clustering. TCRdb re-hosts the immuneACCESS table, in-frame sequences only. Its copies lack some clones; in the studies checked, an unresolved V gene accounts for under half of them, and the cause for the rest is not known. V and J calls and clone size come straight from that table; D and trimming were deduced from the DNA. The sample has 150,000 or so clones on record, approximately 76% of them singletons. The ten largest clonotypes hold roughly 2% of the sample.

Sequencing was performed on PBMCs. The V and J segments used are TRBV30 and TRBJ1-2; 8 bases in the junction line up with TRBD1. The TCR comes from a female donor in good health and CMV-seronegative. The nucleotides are TGTGCCTGTACTATGACAGGGGCAAATACGGGAGGCTACACCTTC. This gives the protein CACTMTGANTGGYTF.